This T cell receptor beta chain was sequenced for a study of CD8 T cells in ankylosing spondylitis. Study-wide results and limits: Clones tied to disease were said to be significantly enriched in matched ankylosing spondylitis synovial fluid. In the blood and synovial fluid of reactive arthritis, some motif variants had been previously reported. Among TCR beta sequences, a motif of several highly homologous variants appeared characteristic of ankylosing spondylitis blood.

This clonotype was seen repeatedly, ten times or more. The antigen is unknown. Making use of molecular barcodes, quantitative 5'-RACE generated TCR beta libraries. TCRdb re-derived calls from the 5' RACE reads in MiXCR, one entry per CDR3 protein. The table includes more than 150,000 distinct CDR3 sequences, roughly 13% detected once. The sequencing input was blood, either unsorted or a sorted T cell fraction (not recorded which). The sequence derives from a male donor with ankylosing spondylitis or in good health (not recorded which).

CDR3 residues: CGCEMNTEAFF. The CDR3 bases are TGCGGTTGTGAAATGAACACTGAAGCTTTCTTT. The chain links TRBV29-1 to TRBJ1-1; D uncertain. CDR1 and CDR2 from the germline V gene are SQVTM and ANQGSEA. CDR3 length: 11 residues.